These T cell receptor beta chains were read from a single sample in a study of T-cell memory formation after mild COVID-19. TCRdb recomputed calls from the 5' RACE reads with MiXCR, one row per CDR3 protein. The top ten clones hold approximately 8% of a sample with hundreds of thousands of distinct CDR3 sequences, less than 25% of them seen once. The sample taken for sequencing was PBMCs or a T cell subset sorted from them (not recorded which). The origin of the receptors is an adult woman who had mild COVID-19 (a few samples of this study predate the infection). Cell type and time point are not known. The CDR3 runs from the conserved cysteine through the conserved F or W. A D gene is named only where the DNA matches it firmly. Clone sizes are given selectively: once, few, many, or a class where the clone is expanded.

>TRBJ2-1|TRBV7-2|-|-
TGTGCCAGCAGCTCACGATGGGGCAATGAGCAGTTCTTC
CASSSRWGNEQFF
>TRBJ2-2|TRBV27|TRBD1|-
TGTGCCAGCAGTGACCTCCTCGGGACAGGGGACACCGGGGAGCTGTTTTTT
CASSDLLGTGDTGELFF
>TRBJ2-2|TRBV10-3|-|few
TGTGCCATCAGTTCCCGGGGGAATAATGGGCACGGGGAGCTGTTTTTT
CAISSRGNNGHGELFF
>TRBJ1-2|TRBV29-1|-|-
TGCAGCGTTGAGGATGGGGGTCCTGGCTACACCTTC
CSVEDGGPGYTF
>TRBJ1-1|TRBV6-5|TRBD1|few
TGTGCCAGCAGTTACTCGTGGGACAGGGATACCCCGGGGGCTTTCTTT
CASSYSWDRDTPGAFF
>TRBJ2-5|TRBV20-1|-|-
TGCAGTGCTAGAGATCTAGCGATCTGGGAGACCCAGTACTTC
CSARDLAIWETQYF
>TRBJ2-3|TRBV5-1|-|many
TGCGCCAGCAGCTTGTCACGAGTAGCAGATACGCAGTATTTT
CASSLSRVADTQYF
>TRBJ2-4|TRBV21-1|-|-
TGTGCCAGCAGCAAAGAAAAGGGTAGGAAAAACATTCAGTACTTC
CASSKEKGRKNIQYF
>TRBJ2-7|TRBV7-2|-|-
TGTGCCAGCAGCCTTGCTGTTGGTCGACTGCGATCCTACGAGCAGTACTTC
CASSLAVGRLRSYEQYF
>TRBJ2-7|TRBV30|-|-
TGTGCCTGGTCAGGCCGGAGACAGTATTACGAGCAGTACTTC
CAWSGRRQYYEQYF
>TRBJ1-1|TRBV6-1|-|-
TGTGCCAGCAGCCGAAGCCGGGGCGAGACTGAAGCTTTCTTT
CASSRSRGETEAFF
>TRBJ1-4|TRBV20-1|TRBD1|few
TGCAGTGCTGGAGCAGGGGGCATCGGGGAAAAACTGTTTTTT
CSAGAGGIGEKLFF
>TRBJ1-1|TRBV6-5|-|-
TGTGCCAGCAGTTACGACGGGAGCGCTGAAGCTTTCTTT
CASSYDGSAEAFF
>TRBJ2-3|TRBV5-1|-|-
TGCGCCAGCAGCCGTTGGGCTAGCACAGATACGCAGTATTTT
CASSRWASTDTQYF
>TRBJ2-3|TRBV5-1|-|few
TGCGCCAGCCGGACGGATCGGGGTCCCACAGATACGCAGTATTTT
CASRTDRGPTDTQYF
>TRBJ1-2|TRBV5-1|TRBD1|many
TGCGCCAGCAGCCGATCAGGGACAGCAAATGATTATGGCTACACCTTC
CASSRSGTANDYGYTF
>TRBJ2-4|TRBV4-1|-|few
TGCGCCAGCAGCCAAGATCCTCAAACGGGACCTAAAAACATTCAGTACTTC
CASSQDPQTGPKNIQYF
>TRBJ2-1|TRBV10-3|TRBD2|few
TGTGCCATCAGTGAGTTGGGACTAGCGGGAGGAAATGAGCAGTTCTTC
CAISELGLAGGNEQFF
>TRBJ1-2|TRBV2|-|-
TGTGCCAGCAGTAACAGGCCTCTGACCAACTATGGCTACACCTTC
CASSNRPLTNYGYTF
>TRBJ1-2|TRBV27|-|few
TGTGCCAGCAGTCCCCGACAGGACCTCATTTATGGCTACACCTTC
CASSPRQDLIYGYTF
>TRBJ1-5|TRBV6-5|TRBD1|few
TGTGCCAGCAGCTCGACAGGGGTCGGGCCCCAGCATTTT
CASSSTGVGPQHF
>TRBJ2-7|TRBV24-1|-|-
TGTGCCACCAGTGGAAAGGGGGGATTCCGGAACGAGCAGTACTTC
CATSGKGGFRNEQYF
>TRBJ1-2|TRBV3-1|-|-
TGTGCCAGCAGCCTCTACGATGCCCGATACACCTTC
CASSLYDARYTF
>TRBJ2-7|TRBV29-1|-|few
TGCAGCGTTGATTCCCCAGACAGCTACGAGCAGTACTTC
CSVDSPDSYEQYF
>TRBJ1-1|TRBV24-1|-|few
TGTGCCACTCGGACGGCTAACACTGAAGCTTTCTTT
CATRTANTEAFF
>TRBJ1-5|TRBV30|-|-
TGTGCCTGGAGTTTGGCAGTGGGACAGCCCCAGCATTTT
CAWSLAVGQPQHF
>TRBJ2-7|TRBV5-1|-|-
TGCGCCAGCAGCTTTGGGACCACGGGCGAGCAGTACTTC
CASSFGTTGEQYF
>TRBJ2-3|TRBV7-2|-|-
TGTGCCAGCAGCACCCGCGGGGAGTCGGATACGCAGTATTTT
CASSTRGESDTQYF
>TRBJ1-2|TRBV30|TRBD1|-
TGTGCCTGGAGTACGAAACAGGGGGCGCGTTCTACTTTTGGCTACACCTTC
CAWSTKQGARSTFGYTF
>TRBJ2-7|TRBV6-5|-|-
TGTGCCAGCAGTTATGATCCTATTACCTCCTACGAGCAGTACTTC
CASSYDPITSYEQYF
>TRBJ2-5|TRBV27|-|-
TGTGCCAGCAGTCCAAAAGACAGGACCGGGGAGACCCAGTACTTC
CASSPKDRTGETQYF
>TRBJ1-1|TRBV20-1|-|few
TGCAGTGTAAAATCTGGGTACACTGAAGCTTTCTTT
CSVKSGYTEAFF
>TRBJ2-7|TRBV12-3/TRBV12-4|-|-
TGTGCCAGCAGGGGGGGACAGCCTATTCGCTACGAGCAGTACTTC
CASRGGQPIRYEQYF
>TRBJ2-5|TRBV20-1|-|-
TGCAGTGCTGGAGATGGCAGGGCGCAGGAGACCCAGTACTTC
CSAGDGRAQETQYF
>TRBJ2-5|TRBV3-1|TRBD2|few
TGTGCCAGCAGCCAAGATCTAGCGGGATCCAAAGAGACCCAGTACTTC
CASSQDLAGSKETQYF
>TRBJ2-1|TRBV11-1|TRBD2|few
TGTGCCAGCAGCCGGACCAGGACTAGCGGCTACAATGAGCAGTTCTTC
CASSRTRTSGYNEQFF
>TRBJ2-2|TRBV5-1|-|few
TGCGCCAGCAGGACCGCAAGGAACACCGGGGAGCTGTTTTTT
CASRTARNTGELFF
>TRBJ2-7|TRBV15|-|few
TGTGCCACCAGCGTCGGGGAAGACTACGAGCAGTACTTC
CATSVGEDYEQYF
>TRBJ2-1|TRBV15|TRBD1|-
TGTGCCACCAGCAGGGCAGGGGGAGATGAGCAGTTCTTC
CATSRAGGDEQFF
>TRBJ2-3|TRBV15|TRBD2|few
TGTGCCATCCGAAGACCGGGACTAGCGCCTGGCAGCACAGATACGCAGTATTTT
CAIRRPGLAPGSTDTQYF
>TRBJ1-2|TRBV7-2|-|many
TGTGCCAGCAGCTTCACTACTAACTATGGCTACACCTTC
CASSFTTNYGYTF
>TRBJ2-5|TRBV12-3/TRBV12-4|TRBD2|few
TGTGCCAGCAGTTTACGACTAGCGGGAGGGGAGACCCAGTACTTC
CASSLRLAGGETQYF
>TRBJ2-2|TRBV5-1|TRBD2|-
TGCGCCAGCAGAACGGGACTAGCGGGAGTCGATAACACCGGGGAGCTGTTTTTT
CASRTGLAGVDNTGELFF
>TRBJ1-1|TRBV2|-|-
TGTGCCAGCAGTGAAACAACGTCGAACACTGAAGCTTTCTTT
CASSETTSNTEAFF
>TRBJ1-5|TRBV19|TRBD1|few
TGTGCCACAGGACAGGGTCGGGCTGGGGATCAGCCCCAGCATTTT
CATGQGRAGDQPQHF
>TRBJ2-1|TRBV4-3|TRBD2|-
TGCGCCAGCAGCCAAGATTGGTCTAGCGGAGTCAATGAGCAGTTCTTC
CASSQDWSSGVNEQFF
>TRBJ1-1|TRBV9|-|few
TGTGCCAGCAGCGTACGGGACGGGGGACACACTGAAGCTTTCTTT
CASSVRDGGHTEAFF